The sequence of this T cell receptor (beta chain) was determined in a study of blood T cell repertoires in COVID-19. The wider study: Sites across the United States, Italy and Spain contributed samples from acute and convalescent COVID-19. Sample material is recorded as cDNA or gDNA derived from T cells, B-cell-depleted T cells, or PBMCs.

In its sample, this clone was seen a few times. There are 14 residues in the CDR3. Looked up from germline, CDR1 is MNHNS and CDR2 is SASEGT. With 2 bases removed from V and 8 bases from J, the gap between germline ends came to 12 bases. Source study methods: Amplifying reference gene primers gave estimates of nucleated cell counts. Measured with immunoSEQ multiplex PCR; TCRdb has only the in-frame clones, and not every one. V and J calls and clone size follow that table, whereas D and trimming were derived from the DNA. This table holds a few hundred thousand clones, roughly 90% found once. The sample taken for sequencing was peripheral blood. This TCR derives from a man aged 25 to 40 who had recovered from COVID-19. The chain is built from TRBV6-1 and TRBJ1-4; a weak D match, TRBD1 (6 bases). The CDR3 DNA sequence: TGTGCCAGCAGTGAATGGGGGCTTGAGGAAAAACTGTTTTTT. Translated, it gives CASSEWGLEEKLFF.